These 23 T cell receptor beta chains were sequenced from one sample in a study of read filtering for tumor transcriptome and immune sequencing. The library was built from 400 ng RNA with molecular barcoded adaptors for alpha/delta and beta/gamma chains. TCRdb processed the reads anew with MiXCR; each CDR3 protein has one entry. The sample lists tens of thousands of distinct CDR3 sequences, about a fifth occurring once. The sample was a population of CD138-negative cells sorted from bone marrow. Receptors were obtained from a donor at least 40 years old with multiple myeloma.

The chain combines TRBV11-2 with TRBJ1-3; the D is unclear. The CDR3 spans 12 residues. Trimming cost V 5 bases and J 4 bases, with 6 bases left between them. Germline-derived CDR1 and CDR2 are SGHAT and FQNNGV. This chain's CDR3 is CASSRQGNTIYF. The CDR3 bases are TGTGCCAGCAGCCGCCAAGGAAACACCATATATTTT. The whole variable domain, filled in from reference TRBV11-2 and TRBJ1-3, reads EAGVAQSPRYKIIEKRQSVAFWCNPISGHATLYWYQQILGQGPKLLIQFQNNGVVDDSQLPKDRFSAERLKGVDSTLKIQPAKLEDSAVYLCASSRQGNTIYFGEGSWLTVV.

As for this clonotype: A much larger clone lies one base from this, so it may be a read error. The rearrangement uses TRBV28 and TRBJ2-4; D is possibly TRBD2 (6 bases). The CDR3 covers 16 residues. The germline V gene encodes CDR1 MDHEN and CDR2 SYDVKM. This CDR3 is CASSLGGNGAKDIQYF. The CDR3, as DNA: TGTGCCAGCAGTTTGGGGGGTAACGGGGCCAAAGACATTCAGTACTTC. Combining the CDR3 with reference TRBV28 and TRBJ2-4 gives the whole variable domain DVKVTQSSRYLVKRTGEKVFLECVQDMDHENMFWYRQDPGLGLRLIYFSYDVKMKEKGDIPEGYSVSREKKERFSLILESASTNQTSMYLCASSLGGNGAKDIQYFGAGTRLSVL.

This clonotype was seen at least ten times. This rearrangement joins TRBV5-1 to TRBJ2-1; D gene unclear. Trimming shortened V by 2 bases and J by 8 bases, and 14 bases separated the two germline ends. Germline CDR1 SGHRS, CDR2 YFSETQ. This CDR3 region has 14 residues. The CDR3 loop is CASSLVDPGDEQFF. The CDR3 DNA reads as TGCGCCAGCAGCTTAGTCGATCCCGGCGATGAGCAGTTCTTC.

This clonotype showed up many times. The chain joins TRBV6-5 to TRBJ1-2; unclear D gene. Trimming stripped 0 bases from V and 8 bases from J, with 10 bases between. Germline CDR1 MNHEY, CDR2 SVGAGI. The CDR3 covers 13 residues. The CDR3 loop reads CASSYSLLTGYTF. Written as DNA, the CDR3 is TGTGCCAGCAGTTACTCGCTCCTGACCGGCTACACCTTC.

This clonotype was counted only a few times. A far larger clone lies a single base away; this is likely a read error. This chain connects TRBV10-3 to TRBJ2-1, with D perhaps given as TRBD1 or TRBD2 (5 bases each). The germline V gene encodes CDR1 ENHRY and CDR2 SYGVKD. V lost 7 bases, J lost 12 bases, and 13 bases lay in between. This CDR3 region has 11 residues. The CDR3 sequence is CAITSGTRQFF. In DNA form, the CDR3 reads TGTGCCATCACTTCGGGGACCCGGCAGTTCTTC.

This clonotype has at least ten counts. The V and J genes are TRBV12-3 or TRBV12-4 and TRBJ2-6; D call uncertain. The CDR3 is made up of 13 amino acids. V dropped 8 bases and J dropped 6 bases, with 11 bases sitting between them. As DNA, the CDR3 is TGTGCCAGCGCCCCTCCGCCGGCCAACGTCCTGACTTTC. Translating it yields CASAPPPANVLTF.

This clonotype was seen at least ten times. The CDR3 bases are TGTGCCAGCAGACGGGACTCCTTCATCTCCTACGAGCAGTACTTC. Its translation is CASRRDSFISYEQYF. The chain links TRBV28 to TRBJ2-7; D might be TRBD2 (6 bases). Germline CDR1 is MDHEN and CDR2 is SYDVKM. V was trimmed by 6 bases and J by 0 bases, leaving 15 bases between them. There are 15 residues in the CDR3.

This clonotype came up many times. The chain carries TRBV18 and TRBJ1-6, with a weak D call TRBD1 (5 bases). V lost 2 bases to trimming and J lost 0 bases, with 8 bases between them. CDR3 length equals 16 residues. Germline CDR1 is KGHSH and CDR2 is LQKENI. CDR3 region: CASSPETVSYNSPLHF. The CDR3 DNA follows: TGTGCCAGCTCACCAGAGACAGTCTCCTATAATTCACCCCTCCACTTT.

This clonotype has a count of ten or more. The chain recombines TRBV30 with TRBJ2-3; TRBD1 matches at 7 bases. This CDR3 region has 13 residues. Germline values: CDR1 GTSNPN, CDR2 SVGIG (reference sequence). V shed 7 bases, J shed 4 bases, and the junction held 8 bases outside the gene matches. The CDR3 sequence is CAYRRTGSDTQYF. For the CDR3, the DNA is TGTGCCTACCGCAGGACAGGCTCAGATACGCAGTATTTT. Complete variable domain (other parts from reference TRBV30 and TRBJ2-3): SQTIHQWPATLVQPVGSPLSLECTVEGTSNPNLYWYRQAAGRGLQLLFYSVGIGQISSEVPQNLSASRPQDRQFILSSKKLLLSDSGFYLCAYRRTGSDTQYFGPGTRLTVL.

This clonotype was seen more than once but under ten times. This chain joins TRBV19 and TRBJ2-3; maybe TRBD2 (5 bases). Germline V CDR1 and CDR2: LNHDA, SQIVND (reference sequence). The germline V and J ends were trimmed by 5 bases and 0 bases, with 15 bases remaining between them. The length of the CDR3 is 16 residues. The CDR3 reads CASSASRRTSTDTQYF. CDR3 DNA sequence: TGTGCCAGTAGTGCTTCTAGGAGGACTAGCACAGATACGCAGTATTTT.

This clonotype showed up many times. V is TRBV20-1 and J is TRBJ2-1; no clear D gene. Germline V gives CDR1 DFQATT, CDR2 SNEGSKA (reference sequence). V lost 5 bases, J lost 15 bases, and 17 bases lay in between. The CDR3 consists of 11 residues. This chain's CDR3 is CSAPLRGLMFF. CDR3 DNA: TGCAGTGCTCCCCTAAGAGGCCTTATGTTCTTC.

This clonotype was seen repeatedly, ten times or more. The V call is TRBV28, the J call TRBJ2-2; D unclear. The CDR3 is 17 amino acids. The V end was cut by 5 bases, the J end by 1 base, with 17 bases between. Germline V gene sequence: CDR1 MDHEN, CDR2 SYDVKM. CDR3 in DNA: TGTGCCAGCAGTCCCGTTTTGGCTGCCCAGAACACCGGGGAGCTGTTTTTT. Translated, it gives CASSPVLAAQNTGELFF.

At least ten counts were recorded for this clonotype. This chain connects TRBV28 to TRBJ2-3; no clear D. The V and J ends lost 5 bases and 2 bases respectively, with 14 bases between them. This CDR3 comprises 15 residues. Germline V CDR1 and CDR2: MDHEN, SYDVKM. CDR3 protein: CASSPTQSYTDTQYF. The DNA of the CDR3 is TGTGCCAGCAGTCCGACCCAGTCATACACAGATACGCAGTATTTT.

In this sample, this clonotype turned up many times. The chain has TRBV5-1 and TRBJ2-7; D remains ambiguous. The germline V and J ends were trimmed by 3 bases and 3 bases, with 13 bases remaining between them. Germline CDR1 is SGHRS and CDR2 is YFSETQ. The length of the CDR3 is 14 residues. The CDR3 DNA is TGCGCCAGCAGCTCCAACTGGGGATACTACGAGCAGTACTTC. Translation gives CASSSNWGYYEQYF.

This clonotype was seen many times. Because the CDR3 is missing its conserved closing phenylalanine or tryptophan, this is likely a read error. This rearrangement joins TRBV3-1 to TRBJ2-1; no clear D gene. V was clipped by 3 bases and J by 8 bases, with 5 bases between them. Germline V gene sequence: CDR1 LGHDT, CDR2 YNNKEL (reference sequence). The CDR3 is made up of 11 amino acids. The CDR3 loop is CASSHSDEQFL. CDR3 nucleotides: TGTGCCAGCAGCCACTCGGATGAGCAGTTCCTC.

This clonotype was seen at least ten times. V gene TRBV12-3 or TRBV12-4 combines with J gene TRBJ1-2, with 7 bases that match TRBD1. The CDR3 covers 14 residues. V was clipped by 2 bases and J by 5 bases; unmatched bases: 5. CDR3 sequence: CASSLLGTAYGYTF. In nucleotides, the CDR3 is TGTGCCAGCAGTTTATTGGGGACAGCATATGGCTACACCTTC.

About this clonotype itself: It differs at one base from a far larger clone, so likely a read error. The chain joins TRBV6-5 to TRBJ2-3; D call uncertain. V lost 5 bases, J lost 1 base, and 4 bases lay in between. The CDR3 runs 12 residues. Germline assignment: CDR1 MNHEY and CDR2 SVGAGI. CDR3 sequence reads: CASSGGTDTQYF. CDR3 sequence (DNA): TGTGCCAGCAGTGGCGGCACAGATACGCAGTATTTT.

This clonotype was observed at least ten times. CDR3 sequence reads: CSVGDRGHTYEQYF. CDR3 bases: TGCAGCGTGGGGGATAGGGGGCACACCTACGAGCAGTACTTC. V and J are TRBV29-1 and TRBJ2-7; 7 bases fit TRBD1. Germline CDR1 reads SQVTM; CDR2 reads ANQGSEA. The CDR3 totals 14 residues. V lost 6 bases to trimming and J lost 2 bases; unmatched junction nucleotides: 10.

The CDR3 bases are TGTGCCAGCAGTGAAACACAGAGCACAGATACGCAGTATTTT. Translated: CASSETQSTDTQYF. The chain uses TRBV6-1 and TRBJ2-3; D unresolved. The CDR3 length is 14 residues. Deletions cut 2 bases from V and 0 bases from J, with 6 bases between. The germline CDR1 and CDR2 sequences are MNHNS and SASEGT.

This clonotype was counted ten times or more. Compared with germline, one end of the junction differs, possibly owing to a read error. In DNA form, the CDR3 reads TGTGCCAGCAGCGTAGCGGGAGGGGGGTATGGCAATGAGCAGTTCTTC. This encodes CASSVAGGGYGNEQFF. This chain connects TRBV7-8 to TRBJ2-1; 11 nucleotides match TRBD2. CDR1 and CDR2 (germline): SGHVS, FQNEAQ. The CDR3 contains 16 residues. Based on the CDR3 plus reference TRBV7-8 and TRBJ2-1, the full variable domain is GAGVSQSPRYKVAKRGQDVALRCDPISGHVSLFWYQQALGQGPEFLTYFQNEAQLDKSGLPSDRFFAERPEGSVSTLKIQRTQQEDSAVYLCASSVAGGGYGNEQFFGPGTRLTVL.

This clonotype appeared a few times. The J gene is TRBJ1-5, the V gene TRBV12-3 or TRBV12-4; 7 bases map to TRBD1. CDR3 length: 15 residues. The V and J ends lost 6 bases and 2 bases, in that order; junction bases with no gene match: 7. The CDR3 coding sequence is TGTGCCAGCAGCCTGACAGGGACTGGCAATCAGCCCCAGCATTTT. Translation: CASSLTGTGNQPQHF.

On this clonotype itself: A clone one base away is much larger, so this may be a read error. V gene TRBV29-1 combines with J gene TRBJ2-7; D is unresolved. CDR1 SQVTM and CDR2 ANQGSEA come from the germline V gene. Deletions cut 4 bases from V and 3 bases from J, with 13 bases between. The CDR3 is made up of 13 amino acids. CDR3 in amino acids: CSVGTVSFYEQYF. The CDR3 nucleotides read TGCAGCGTTGGAACAGTGAGCTTCTACGAGCAGTACTTC.

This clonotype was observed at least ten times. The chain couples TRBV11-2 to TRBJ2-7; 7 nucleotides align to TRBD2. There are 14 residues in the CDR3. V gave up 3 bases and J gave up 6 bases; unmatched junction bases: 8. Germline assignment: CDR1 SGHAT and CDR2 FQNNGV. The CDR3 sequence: CASSLVPGGTEQYF. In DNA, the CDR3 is TGTGCCAGCAGCTTGGTTCCGGGGGGTACCGAGCAGTACTTC.